The rows below give T cell receptor beta chains drawn from one sample of a study of breast tumors, draining lymph nodes, adjacent tissues. TCRdb re-called the multiplex PCR reads through MiXCR, storing one row per CDR3 protein. The profile shows approximately 90,000 distinct CDR3 sequences, roughly 30% of them singletons. Sequencing used axillary lymph node tissue. The source of these receptors is a female donor with breast cancer. Some clones in this sample may be carry-over from other donors' samples. The CDR3 runs from the conserved cysteine through the conserved F or W. D genes are given only for firm matches. The size entry is marked missing in some rows and otherwise reads once, few, many or a size class.

j_call: TRBJ1-5; clone_size: -; v_call: TRBV6-6; d_call: -; cdr3_nt: TGTGCCAGCAACCCTTCGGGACCCTCTTTCGCCGGAGGTCAGCCCCAGCATTTT; cdr3_aa: CASNPSGPSFAGGQPQHF
j_call: TRBJ1-5; clone_size: many; v_call: TRBV20-1; d_call: TRBD1; cdr3_nt: TGCAGTGCCGAGACAGGGTCGGATATTCAGCCCCAGCATTTT; cdr3_aa: CSAETGSDIQPQHF
j_call: TRBJ2-5; clone_size: many; v_call: TRBV7-6; d_call: TRBD1; cdr3_nt: TGTGCCAGCAAAGCAATGAACAGGGGAGTGGTGGAGACCCAGTACTTC; cdr3_aa: CASKAMNRGVVETQYF
j_call: TRBJ2-2; clone_size: many; v_call: TRBV28; d_call: TRBD2; cdr3_nt: TGTGCCAGCAGACCCCTTAGCGGGAGGGGTGGCGGGGAGCTGTTTTTT; cdr3_aa: CASRPLSGRGGGELFF
j_call: TRBJ2-2; clone_size: -; v_call: TRBV12-3/TRBV12-4; d_call: TRBD2; cdr3_nt: TGTGCCAGCAGTCGGAGACTAGCGGGAGCGACAAACACCGGGGAGCTGTTTTTT; cdr3_aa: CASSRRLAGATNTGELFF
j_call: TRBJ1-1; clone_size: few; v_call: TRBV12-3/TRBV12-4; d_call: -; cdr3_nt: TGTGCCAGCAGTTTAATGTCTGGCACTGAAGCTTTCTTT; cdr3_aa: CASSLMSGTEAFF
j_call: TRBJ1-3; clone_size: -; v_call: TRBV20-1; d_call: -; cdr3_nt: TGCAGTGCTGATTCGGCTTTATTCGGAACCACCATATATTTT; cdr3_aa: CSADSALFGTTIYF
j_call: TRBJ2-1; clone_size: many; v_call: TRBV25-1; d_call: -; cdr3_nt: TGTGCCAGCAGTGAATCCGGGGGCGCTTACAATGAGCAGTTCTTC; cdr3_aa: CASSESGGAYNEQFF
j_call: TRBJ2-5; clone_size: many; v_call: TRBV6-5; d_call: -; cdr3_nt: TGTGCCAGCAGCTACGCGGGACCCGACCAAGAGACCCAGTACTTC; cdr3_aa: CASSYAGPDQETQYF
j_call: TRBJ2-7; clone_size: many; v_call: TRBV6-1; d_call: -; cdr3_nt: TGTGCCAGCAGTCCAGGGTATCTCTACGAGCAGTACTTC; cdr3_aa: CASSPGYLYEQYF